This TCR beta chain was sequenced during a study of blood T cell repertoires in COVID-19 (dated by TCRdb to 2019 to 2021). A note on the overall study: Samples from collaborators originated in the United States, Italy and Spain and spanned both the acute and convalescent phases of COVID-19. The repertoires were made available in a free public database intended to serve as a resource for research on the immune response to SARS-CoV-2. Subjects who had been exposed to COVID-19, were actively infected with it, or had recovered from it provided the deeply sampled blood TCRbeta repertoires that made up the dataset. Where available, HLA class I and class II types were obtained from metadata supplied by the sample provider rather than from assay-based typing. The sample metadata nearly always contained a de-identified subject ID, COVID-19 status, age in years and sex. The material from the prospective study consisted of cDNA or gDNA derived from T cells, B-cell-depleted T cells, or PBMCs. The samples were drawn from two sources: the first 160 participants of the ongoing ImmuneRACE study, and fewer than 1,500 subjects contributed by 6 global collaborators. Study-wide findings and limitations: Clinical and demographic metadata were provided uncurated, with the amount varying by source and participant.

With regard to this clone: Its target antigen remains unknown. Nothing much larger sits one base from this clone, and base qualities are not available.

The collaborating institutions used their own protocols to collect whole blood in K2EDTA tubes. Collaborator samples were shipped for TCRbeta analysis as frozen whole blood, isolated PBMCs, or DNA extracted from either sample type. TCRbeta CDR3 regions were amplified from genomic DNA by means of the immunoSEQ Assay, a bias-controlled multiplex PCR. In the original analysis: The number of nucleated cells in each sample was estimated from the amplification of reference gene primers within the assay. Sequence reads were collapsed and filtered to measure the absolute abundance of every unique TCRbeta CDR3 rearrangement. For each sample, productive Simpson clonality was calculated by taking the square root of Simpson's diversity index across productive rearrangements. TCRdb took over this immuneACCESS table, retaining in-frame rearrangements with V and J assigned. Such tables are incomplete; in checked studies, under half of the missing clones stem from an unresolved V gene, and the remainder is unexplained. That table gives V, J and clone size, and the DNA gave D and trimming. The sample table shows 150,000 to 200,000 clones, and around nine tenths are seen once. The ten largest clones represent 3% to 4% of the sample.

Sample: peripheral blood. The source of this sequence is a man between 18 and 29 years old with active or convalescent COVID-19.

The DNA sequence follows: TGTGCCATATCGACAGCTCTGAACACTGAAGCTTTCTTT. This gives the protein CAISTALNTEAFF. The V and J segments used are TRBV19 and TRBJ1-1; tentative D gene TRBD1, with 5 bases matching. The junction shows trimming of 10 bases on V and 0 bases on J, plus 12 bases between the germline ends. Based on the germline V gene (reference sequence), the CDR1 and CDR2 sequences are LNHDA and SQIVND. Including cysteine and phenylalanine, the CDR3 has 13 amino acids. Here the CDR3 DNA is all that survives: 39 bases in frame from base 1.